This TCR beta chain stems from a study of T cell responses to AZD1222 COVID-19 vaccine. The study's findings and limits: Spike-specific TCR breadth and depth went up after people got two AZD1222 doses.

Measured with immunoSEQ multiplex PCR; TCRdb has only the in-frame clones, and not every one. The sample holds tens of thousands of clones, 80% seen once. Turning to this clone: What it binds is not known.

The sequencing here drew on peripheral blood, taken on day 0 of AZD1222 vaccination. This clonotype was sampled from an adult in good health.

The CDR3 loop is CASFPGLSNTGELFF. The CDR3 DNA reads TGTGCCAGCTTCCCGGGACTTTCGAACACCGGGGAGCTGTTTTTT. The rearrangement uses TRBV18 and TRBJ2-2, with D perhaps TRBD2 (6 bases). Trimming stripped 7 bases from V and 0 bases from J, with 12 bases between. The germline V gene encodes CDR1 KGHSH and CDR2 LQKENI. The CDR3 spans 15 residues.